These 32 T cell receptor beta chains originate from one sample sequenced in a study of blood T cell repertoires in COVID-19. Data came from immunoSEQ multiplex PCR; TCRdb stores just in-frame clones and leaves some out. The sample gives some 110,000 clones, roughly 80% of which show up once; 2.5% to 3% is in the top ten. Sequences were obtained from peripheral blood. These receptors originate from a man aged 45-65 years with acute or convalescent COVID-19.

This sequence joins TRBV6-5 and TRBJ1-1; D unclear. The germline V gene encodes CDR1 MNHEY and CDR2 SVGAGI. Deletions cut 2 bases from V and 2 bases from J, with 6 bases between. The CDR3 spans 13 residues. CDR3: CASSYLENTEAFF. CDR3 in DNA: TGTGCCAGCAGTTACCTAGAAAACACTGAAGCTTTCTTT.

The V gene is TRBV24-1, the J gene TRBJ2-2; possibly TRBD1 for D (5 bases). In germline, CDR1 is KGHDR, CDR2 SFDVKD. V was trimmed by 11 bases and J by 0 bases, leaving 18 bases between them. The length of the CDR3 is 16 residues. The DNA of the CDR3 is TGTGCCATCAGAAGGGGAAAAGGGTCGAACACCGGGGAGCTGTTTTTT. Its translation is CAIRRGKGSNTGELFF.

V usage is TRBV15 and J usage is TRBJ1-5, with D possibly TRBD1 on 5 matching bases. V shed 2 bases and J shed 0 bases, with 14 bases lying between them. CDR1 and CDR2 from the germline V gene are LNHNV and YYDKDF (reference sequence). This CDR3 is built from 17 residues. The CDR3: CATSRRHPGSSNQPQHF. CDR3 bases: TGTGCCACCAGCAGACGTCACCCAGGGTCTAGCAATCAGCCCCAGCATTTT.

The chain employs TRBV7-9 and TRBJ1-5, with 10 bases lining up with TRBD1. V dropped 1 base and J dropped 6; count of bases not matched to a gene: 0. The CDR3 sequence is 14 residues long. Per the germline V gene, CDR1 is SEHNR and CDR2 is FQNEAQ (reference sequence). CDR3 DNA: TGTGCCAGCAGCTTAGGGGACAGGGGTCAGCCCCAGCATTTT. Encoded protein: CASSLGDRGQPQHF. Drawing the rest from reference TRBV7-9 and TRBJ1-5, the complete variable domain is DTGVSQNPRHKITKRGQNVTFRCDPISEHNRLYWYRQTLGQGPEFLTYFQNEAQLEKSRLLSDRFSAERPKGSFSTLEIQRTEQGDSAMYLCASSLGDRGQPQHFGDGTRLSIL.

The chain employs TRBV19 and TRBJ1-5; D remains ambiguous. This CDR3 spans 16 amino acids. Trimming took 3 bases from V and 3 from J, leaving 15 bases between them. The germline V gene has CDR1 LNHDA and CDR2 SQIVND (reference sequence). CDR3 loop: CASSIALTGPNQPQHF. DNA of the CDR3: TGTGCCAGTAGTATTGCCCTCACCGGTCCCAATCAGCCCCAGCATTTT.

This clone was found a few times. The chain links TRBV6-5 to TRBJ1-4, with D perhaps matching TRBD1 (6 bases). Looked up from germline, CDR1 is MNHEY and CDR2 is SVGAGI. V shed 0 bases and J shed 5 bases, with 10 bases lying between them. The CDR3 loop spans 15 amino acids. Written as DNA, the CDR3 is TGTGCCAGCAGTTACTCGTCCAGGGGCAATGAAAAACTGTTTTTT. Encoded protein: CASSYSSRGNEKLFF.

CDR3 sequence reads: CSVETSGTTGELFF. The CDR3 nucleotides read TGCAGCGTTGAGACTAGCGGGACTACCGGGGAGCTGTTTTTT. The chain recombines TRBV29-1 with TRBJ2-2; 11 positions agree with TRBD2. From germline, CDR1 is SQVTM and CDR2 ANQGSEA. The CDR3 is 14 residues long. J was trimmed by 5 bases and V by 3 bases; bases with no gene match: 2.

The rearrangement links TRBV7-2 to TRBJ2-2; tentatively, D is TRBD1 (6 bases). The CDR3 contains 15 residues. Trimming left V 4 bases short and J 1 base short, with 10 bases between. The germline gives CDR1 SGHTA, CDR2 FQGNSA. The CDR3 coding sequence is TGTGCCAGCAGCTCACAGGGCCGGAACACCGGGGAGCTGTTTTTT. Translation gives CASSSQGRNTGELFF. Full variable domain (missing parts from reference TRBV7-2 and TRBJ2-2): GAGVSQSPSNKVTEKGKDVELRCDPISGHTALYWYRQSLGQGLEFLIYFQGNSAPDKSGLPSDRFSAERTGGSVSTLTIQRTQQEDSAVYLCASSSQGRNTGELFFGEGSRLTVL.

This clone has a single count. The chain links TRBV5-1 to TRBJ1-5, with TRBD1 identical over 10 bases. Germline lookup yields CDR1 SGHRS and CDR2 YFSETQ. There are 17 residues in the CDR3. The junction had 5 bases not matched to a gene; V was cut back by 0 bases and J by 2 bases. CDR3 DNA sequence: TGCGCCAGCAGCTTGGATCCCGGGACAGGGGGCAATCAGCCCCAGCATTTT. This sequence encodes CASSLDPGTGGNQPQHF.

This chain links TRBV6-5 with TRBJ1-1; a possible D gene is TRBD1 (6 bases). The germline CDR1 and CDR2 sequences are MNHEY and SVGAGI. There are 13 residues in the CDR3. Trimming removed 8 bases from V and 6 bases from J, with 16 bases in between. The CDR3 nucleotides read TGTGCCAGCGGGGAGGGGGAGGGAGCTGAAGCTTTCTTT. It encodes CASGEGEGAEAFF.

The genes are TRBV4-1 and TRBJ2-7; 8 nucleotides line up with TRBD1. Germline V gene sequence: CDR1 MGHRA, CDR2 YSYEKL. The V gene end was trimmed by 1 base and the J gene end by 4 bases; junction bases not matched to a gene: 3. The CDR3 extends over 14 amino acids. The CDR3 DNA sequence: TGCGCCAGCAGCCAAGGGACAGGGTTTTACGAGCAGTACTTC. It specifies CASSQGTGFYEQYF.

V and J are TRBV28 and TRBJ1-2; TRBD1 aligns across 9 bases. The CDR3 runs to 12 residues. Losses at the gene ends were 11 bases for V and 6 bases for J; bases not matched to a gene: 7. Per the germline V gene, CDR1 is MDHEN and CDR2 is SYDVKM. CDR3 DNA sequence: TGTGCCCTTTCACAGGGGGCTGATGGCTACACCTTC. It is translated as CALSQGADGYTF.

CDR3 bases: TGCAGTGCTAGGGCCTGGGAGACCCAGTACTTC. Its protein product is CSARAWETQYF. J is TRBJ2-5 and V is TRBV20-1; D gene ambiguous. The germline V and J ends were trimmed by 3 bases and 5 bases, with 7 bases remaining between them. The CDR3 extends over 11 amino acids. Germline V CDR1 and CDR2: DFQATT, SNEGSKA (reference sequence).

The chain uses TRBV19 and TRBJ2-2; D possibly corresponds to TRBD1 (6 bases). Germline V gene data show CDR1 as LNHDA and CDR2 as SQIVND (reference sequence). The germline V and J ends were trimmed by 6 bases and 4 bases, with 15 bases remaining between them. The CDR3 loop spans 15 amino acids. CDR3 loop: CASRRTEGATGELFF. The DNA for the CDR3 is TGTGCCAGTAGGAGGACAGAGGGTGCCACCGGGGAGCTGTTTTTT.

This clone appeared once. CDR3 coding DNA: TGTGCCAGTAGTTCGGCGCGGGAGGGCCTCGAGACCCAGTACTTC. This codes for CASSSAREGLETQYF. The J gene is TRBJ2-5, the V gene TRBV19; 9 bases map to TRBD2. This CDR3 is 15 amino acids long. Germline assignment: CDR1 LNHDA and CDR2 SQIVND (reference sequence). J lost 5 bases, V lost 5 bases, and 9 bases had no gene match.

This chain links TRBV12-3 or TRBV12-4 with TRBJ1-6; no clear D gene. This CDR3 has 13 residues. V was trimmed by 3 bases and J by 6 bases, leaving 6 bases between them. The CDR3 bases are TGTGCCAGCAGTTTGCAGTTTAATTCACCCCTCCACTTT. Its protein product is CASSLQFNSPLHF.

The gene calls are TRBV9 and TRBJ1-1, with unresolved D. The CDR3 is made up of 13 amino acids. Germline assignment: CDR1 SGDLS and CDR2 YYNGEE. The V end lost 1 base, the J end lost 0 bases, and 4 bases lay between the germline ends. CDR3 amino acids: CASSVFVNTEAFF. CDR3 nucleotide sequence: TGTGCCAGCAGCGTATTCGTGAACACTGAAGCTTTCTTT. The variable domain in full, with the rest retrieved from reference TRBV9 and TRBJ1-1, is DSGVTQTPKHLITATGQRVTLRCSPRSGDLSVYWYQQSLDQGLQFLIQYYNGEERAKGNILERFSAQQFPDLHSELNLSSLELGDSALYFCASSVFVNTEAFFGQGTRLTVV.

Concerning this clone: One junction end does not reproduce the germline sequence, and a read error may be involved. The chain couples TRBV6-2 or TRBV6-3 to TRBJ2-7; D perhaps matches TRBD1 (6 bases). This CDR3 has 12 amino acids. CDR1 is MNHEY, CDR2 SVGEGT, per germline. The CDR3 protein is CASSRMGAAPDF. Written as DNA, the CDR3 is TGTGCCAGCAGCCGTATGGGGGCGGCTCCGGACTTC.

V and J are TRBV29-1 and TRBJ2-1; no clear D gene. Germline-derived CDR1 and CDR2 are SQVTM and ANQGSEA. The V end was cut by 4 bases, the J end by 3 bases, with 7 bases between. The CDR3 is 12 residues long. The CDR3 is CSVALDYNEQFF. The CDR3 DNA reads TGCAGCGTTGCACTTGACTACAATGAGCAGTTCTTC.

V gene TRBV12-5 combines with J gene TRBJ2-1; 13 nucleotides agree with TRBD2. CDR3 length: 16 residues. The V and J ends lost 4 bases and 6 bases, in that order; junction bases with no gene match: 6. CDR1 is LGHNT and CDR2 is FRNRAP in the germline V gene. CDR3 protein: CASGWGTSGTFNEQFF. CDR3 coding DNA: TGTGCTAGTGGTTGGGGGACTAGCGGGACCTTCAATGAGCAGTTCTTC. The full variable domain, in which reference TRBV12-5 and TRBJ2-1 provide the parts outside the CDR3, is DARVTQTPRHKVTEMGQEVTMRCQPILGHNTVFWYRQTMMQGLELLAYFRNRAPLDDSGMPKDRFSAEMPDATLATLKIQPSEPRDSAVYFCASGWGTSGTFNEQFFGPGTRLTVL.

The V and J genes are TRBV7-7 and TRBJ2-1, with 13 bases fitting TRBD2. This CDR3 contains 16 residues. Looked up from germline, CDR1 is SSHAT and CDR2 is FNYEAQ (reference sequence). V shed 5 bases, J shed 10 bases, and the junction held 11 bases outside the gene matches. The chain's CDR3 is CASSPRRTSGGGEQFF. The DNA for the CDR3 is TGTGCCAGCAGCCCCCGTAGGACTAGCGGGGGAGGAGAGCAGTTCTTC. Together with reference TRBV7-7 and TRBJ2-1, the CDR3 gives the full variable domain: GAGVSQSPRYKVTKRGQDVTLRCDPISSHATLYWYQQALGQGPEFLTYFNYEAQPDKSGLPSDRFSAERPEGSISTLTIQRTEQRDSAMYRCASSPRRTSGGGEQFFGPGTRLTVL.

The J gene is TRBJ2-7, the V gene TRBV7-9; 12 bases fit TRBD2. The CDR3 length is 14 residues. V was clipped by 1 base and J by 5 bases; unmatched bases: 0. Germline CDR1 is SEHNR and CDR2 is FQNEAQ (reference sequence). CDR3 bases: TGTGCCAGCAGCTTAGGACTAGCGGGAGACGAGCAGTACTTC. It encodes CASSLGLAGDEQYF.

This clone was detected a few times. The chain links TRBV5-1 to TRBJ1-6; tentative D call: TRBD1 (5 bases). V was shortened by 0 bases and J by 3 bases, with 10 bases between the two germline ends. The CDR3 runs 16 residues. Germline V gene lookup returns CDR1 SGHRS and CDR2 YFSETQ. The CDR3: CASSLDAGDYNSPLHF. The CDR3 DNA reads as TGCGCCAGCAGCTTGGATGCGGGGGACTATAATTCACCCCTCCACTTT.

The count of this clone is one. The gene calls are TRBV30 and TRBJ1-2; no clear D. The germline gives CDR1 GTSNPN, CDR2 SVGIG (reference sequence). The CDR3 has 13 amino acids. Deletions cut 2 bases from V and 3 bases from J, with 10 bases between. The CDR3 region has the DNA TGTGCCTGGAGTCCCCGGAGGTACTATGGCTACACCTTC. Its protein is CAWSPRRYYGYTF.

The rearrangement uses TRBV10-1 and TRBJ1-1; TRBD1 matches at 9 bases. CDR3 size: 16 residues. Losses at the gene ends were 4 bases for V and 2 bases for J; bases not matched to a gene: 8. The germline gives CDR1 WNHNN, CDR2 SYGVQD (reference sequence). CDR3 in DNA: TGCGCCAGCAGTGCTTCCATGACAGGGGGAAACACTGAAGCTTTCTTT. Protein sequence: CASSASMTGGNTEAFF.

As to this clone: Other DNA sequences in this specimen translate into the identical CDR3. The V call is TRBV5-1, the J call TRBJ2-5; 12 bases line up with TRBD2. The CDR3 length is 16 residues. The germline CDR1 and CDR2 sequences are SGHRS and YFSETQ. Germline trimming cut 2 bases from V and 4 bases from J; bases unmatched to any gene: 6. CDR3 nucleotide sequence: TGCGCCAGCAGCTTAGCTAGCGGGAGGGTTTCAGAGACCCAGTACTTC. Its protein is CASSLASGRVSETQYF.

The rearrangement joins TRBV2 to TRBJ2-1; 9 nucleotides match TRBD1. The germline gives CDR1 SNHLY, CDR2 FYNNEI. The CDR3 length is 15 residues. Trimming cost V 7 bases and J 10 bases; bases outside gene matches: 14. CDR3 sequence: CASTPDGTGWLEQFF. CDR3 in DNA: TGTGCCAGCACCCCCGACGGGACAGGGTGGTTGGAGCAGTTCTTC.

V usage is TRBV19 and J usage is TRBJ2-5, with a possible D match to TRBD2 (7 bases). V lost 3 bases and J 2 bases, leaving 13 bases between the germline ends. Germline lookup yields CDR1 LNHDA and CDR2 SQIVND (reference sequence). The CDR3 runs to 15 residues. As DNA, the CDR3 is TGTGCCAGTAGTATCGACGGGGGGCTACAAGAGACCCAGTACTTC. Protein: CASSIDGGLQETQYF.

The chain employs TRBV30 and TRBJ1-3, with 8 bases that match TRBD1. Unmatched junction bases numbered 1, after V lost 4 bases and J lost 2 bases. Germline lookup yields CDR1 GTSNPN and CDR2 SVGIG (reference sequence). This CDR3 region has 13 residues. CDR3 bases: TGTGCCTGGAAACAGGGGGCTGGAAACACCATATATTTT. Its protein product is CAWKQGAGNTIYF.

The chain carries TRBV5-1 and TRBJ2-1; D possibly corresponds to TRBD1 (5 bases). The V gene lost 5 bases and the J gene lost 16 bases, with 16 bases spanning the gap. CDR3 size: 11 residues. Germline CDR1 is SGHRS and CDR2 is YFSETQ. The CDR3: CASRWGNEPFF. The DNA of the CDR3 is TGCGCCAGCAGGTGGGGCAATGAGCCCTTCTTC. Complete variable domain (other parts from reference TRBV5-1 and TRBJ2-1): KAGVTQTPRYLIKTRGQQVTLSCSPISGHRSVSWYQQTPGQGLQFLFEYFSETQRNKGNFPGRFSGRQFSNSRSEMNVSTLELGDSALYLCASRWGNEPFFGPGTRLTVL.

V is TRBV15 and J is TRBJ2-5, with D uncertain. The CDR3 totals 15 residues. Germline V gives CDR1 LNHNV, CDR2 YYDKDF (reference sequence). Trimming shortened V by 1 base and J by 5 bases, and 14 bases separated the two germline ends. CDR3 bases: TGTGCCACCAGCAGAGTCATAGGTACAGAGGAGACCCAGTACTTC. Amino acids: CATSRVIGTEETQYF.

The rearrangement joins TRBV5-6 to TRBJ2-5; the match to TRBD2 covers 7 bases. The CDR3 consists of 15 residues. The germline V gene encodes CDR1 SGHDT and CDR2 YYEEEE. The V segment lost 4 bases and the J segment 4 bases; nucleotides outside the gene matches: 10. The CDR3 bases are TGTGCCAGCAGCCCCGGGGGGTCGGGGGGAGAGACCCAGTACTTC. Translated: CASSPGGSGGETQYF.